The clone carrying this T cell receptor (beta chain) was counted at least ten times. The record originates from a study of CD8 T cells in ankylosing spondylitis. A single record per CDR3 protein comes from TCRdb applying MiXCR to the 5' RACE reads. The sample comprises 36,000 or so distinct CDR3 sequences, 6% of which are singletons, and 9.5% to 15% rests with the top ten. What was sequenced was blood, either unsorted or a sorted T cell fraction (not recorded which). The sequence was collected from a male donor with ankylosing spondylitis or in good health (not recorded which).

CDR3 residues: CASRTTGLGELFF. The CDR3 region has the DNA TGTGCCAGCAGGACCACAGGTCTTGGGGAGCTGTTTTTT. The rearrangement links TRBV6-1 to TRBJ2-2; possible D gene TRBD1, 5 bases. Trimming cost V 6 bases and J 8 bases, with 13 bases left between them. This CDR3 comprises 13 residues. Germline V gene sequence: CDR1 MNHNS, CDR2 SASEGT.